This T cell receptor beta chain was sequenced in a study of shared clonotypes between healthy human individuals. The CDR3 sequence is 11 residues long. Trimming shortened V by 5 bases and J by 3 bases, and 4 bases separated the two germline ends. Germline V CDR1 and CDR2: SQVTM, ANQGSEA. Healthy and HIV-negative, the adult donors had no recent acute infections or vaccinations. Assay used: immunoSEQ multiplex PCR; TCRdb lists only in-frame clones, some missing. The table has over 400,000 clones, 78% seen once. Sequencing was carried out using PBMCs. The TCR comes from a woman aged 40 to 50 in good health. Some clones in this sample may be carry-over from other donors' samples. The J gene is TRBJ2-2, the V gene TRBV29-1; D gene uncertain. This CDR3 is CSVKDTGELFF. DNA for the CDR3: TGCAGCGTTAAGGACACCGGGGAGCTGTTTTTT.